The sequence of this T cell receptor (beta chain) was determined in a study of cytomegalovirus exposure and HLA in healthy donors. This PCR relied on a set of 60 Vbeta primers and 13 Jbeta primers. Using immunoSEQ multiplex PCR, the repertoire was profiled, and TCRdb retains in-frame clones only, with some absent. The table records 85,000 to 95,000 clones, approximately 7.7% of them present only once. In germline, CDR1 is SGDLS, CDR2 YYNGEE. V was pared by 4 bases and J by 4 bases, with 9 bases of the junction left unmatched. The CDR3 is 18 residues long. Whole-study results and caveats: TCR beta V segments were, for the most part, productive about 87% or about 30% of the time in an earlier analysis.

In the case of this clone: The target antigen is unknown.

The sample taken for sequencing was PBMCs. The chain joins TRBV9 to TRBJ2-2; 14 bases are shared with TRBD2. This receptor was identified in a man between 50 and 59 years old in good health and CMV-seronegative. CDR3 sequence reads: CASSLGLAGGDSTGELFF. As DNA, the CDR3 is TGTGCCAGCAGCCTAGGACTAGCGGGGGGCGATTCCACCGGGGAGCTGTTTTTT.